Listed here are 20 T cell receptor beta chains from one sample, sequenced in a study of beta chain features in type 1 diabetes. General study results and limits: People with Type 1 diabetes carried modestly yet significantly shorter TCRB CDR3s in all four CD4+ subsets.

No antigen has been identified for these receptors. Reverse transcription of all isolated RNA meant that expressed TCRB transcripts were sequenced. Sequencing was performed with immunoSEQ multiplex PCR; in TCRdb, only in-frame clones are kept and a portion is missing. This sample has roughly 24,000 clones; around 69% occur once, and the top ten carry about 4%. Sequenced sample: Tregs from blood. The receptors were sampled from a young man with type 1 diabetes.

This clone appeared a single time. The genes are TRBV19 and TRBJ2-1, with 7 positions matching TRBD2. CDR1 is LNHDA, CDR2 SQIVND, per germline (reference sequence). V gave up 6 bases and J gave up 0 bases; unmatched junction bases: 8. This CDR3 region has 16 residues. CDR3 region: CASSGTSASSYNEQFF. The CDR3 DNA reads TGTGCCAGTAGCGGAACTAGCGCCAGCTCCTACAATGAGCAGTTCTTC.

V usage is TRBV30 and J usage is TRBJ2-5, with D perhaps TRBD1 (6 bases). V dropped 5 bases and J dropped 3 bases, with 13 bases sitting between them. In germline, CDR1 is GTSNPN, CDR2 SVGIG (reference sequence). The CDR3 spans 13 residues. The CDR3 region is CAWGGGREETQYF. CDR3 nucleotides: TGTGCCTGGGGGGGCGGCAGGGAAGAGACCCAGTACTTC.

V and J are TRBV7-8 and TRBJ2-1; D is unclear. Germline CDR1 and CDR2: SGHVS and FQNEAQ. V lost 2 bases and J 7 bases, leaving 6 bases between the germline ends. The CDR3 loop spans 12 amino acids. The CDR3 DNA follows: TGTGCCAGCAGCTTATCGCGGAATGAGCAGTTCTTC. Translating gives CASSLSRNEQFF.

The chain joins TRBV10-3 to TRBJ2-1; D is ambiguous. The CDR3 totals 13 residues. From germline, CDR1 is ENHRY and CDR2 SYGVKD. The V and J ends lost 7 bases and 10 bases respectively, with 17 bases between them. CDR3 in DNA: TGTGCCATCAAGCAGGCGCAATCGCACGAGCAGTTCTTC. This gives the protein CAIKQAQSHEQFF.

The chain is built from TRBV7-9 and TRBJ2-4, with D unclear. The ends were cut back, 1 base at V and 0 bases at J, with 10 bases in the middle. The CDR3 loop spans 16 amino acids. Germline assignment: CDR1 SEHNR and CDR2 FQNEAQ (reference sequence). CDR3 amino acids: CASSLGVQVAKNIQYF. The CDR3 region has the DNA TGTGCCAGCAGCTTAGGGGTTCAGGTAGCCAAAAACATTCAGTACTTC.

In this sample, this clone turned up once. The CDR3 loop reads CASSLLTGNTQYF. CDR3 sequence (DNA): TGTGCCAGCAGTTTATTGACAGGGAATACGCAGTATTTT. The chain uses TRBV27 and TRBJ2-3, with 7 bases aligning to TRBD1. V lost 1 base, J lost 7 bases, and 2 bases stayed unmatched. CDR3 size: 13 residues. The germline V gene has CDR1 MNHEY and CDR2 SMNVEV (reference sequence).

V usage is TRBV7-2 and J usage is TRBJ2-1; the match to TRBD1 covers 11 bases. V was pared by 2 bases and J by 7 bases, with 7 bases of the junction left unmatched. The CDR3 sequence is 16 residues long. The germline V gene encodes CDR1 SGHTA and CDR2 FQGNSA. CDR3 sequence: CASSLSGTGGTNEQFF. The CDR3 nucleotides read TGTGCCAGCAGCTTATCCGGGACAGGGGGAACTAATGAGCAGTTCTTC.

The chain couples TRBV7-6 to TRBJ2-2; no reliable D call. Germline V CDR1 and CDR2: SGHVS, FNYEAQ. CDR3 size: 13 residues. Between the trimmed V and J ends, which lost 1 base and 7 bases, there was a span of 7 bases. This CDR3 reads CASSLDQRGELFF. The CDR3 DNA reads TGTGCCAGCAGCTTAGATCAGCGCGGGGAGCTGTTTTTT.

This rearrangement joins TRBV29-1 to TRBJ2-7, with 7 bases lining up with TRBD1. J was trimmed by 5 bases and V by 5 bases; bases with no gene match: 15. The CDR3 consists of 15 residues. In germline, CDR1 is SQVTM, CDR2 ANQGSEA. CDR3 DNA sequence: TGCAGCGTTTTGAACAGGGGAATGGGGCGGCACGAGCAGTACTTC. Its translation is CSVLNRGMGRHEQYF.

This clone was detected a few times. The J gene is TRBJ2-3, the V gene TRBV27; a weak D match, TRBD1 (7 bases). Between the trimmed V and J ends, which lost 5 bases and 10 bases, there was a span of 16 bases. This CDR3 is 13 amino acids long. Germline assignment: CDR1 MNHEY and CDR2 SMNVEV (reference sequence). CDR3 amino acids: CASSKGGGRPQYF. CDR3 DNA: TGTGCCAGCAGTAAAGGAGGGGGCCGTCCGCAGTATTTT.

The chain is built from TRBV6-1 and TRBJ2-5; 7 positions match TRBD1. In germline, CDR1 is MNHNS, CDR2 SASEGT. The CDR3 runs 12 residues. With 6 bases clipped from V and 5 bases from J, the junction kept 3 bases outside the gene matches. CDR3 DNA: TGTGCCAGCAGACAGGGGACGGAGACCCAGTACTTC. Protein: CASRQGTETQYF.

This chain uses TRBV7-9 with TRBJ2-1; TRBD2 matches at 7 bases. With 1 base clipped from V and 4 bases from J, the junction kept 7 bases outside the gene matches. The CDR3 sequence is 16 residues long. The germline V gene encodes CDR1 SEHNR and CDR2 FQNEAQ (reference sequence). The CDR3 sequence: CASSLGSSGPYNEQFF. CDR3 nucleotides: TGTGCCAGCAGCTTAGGGTCTAGCGGACCATACAATGAGCAGTTCTTC. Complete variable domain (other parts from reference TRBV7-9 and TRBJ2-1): DTGVSQNPRHKITKRGQNVTFRCDPISEHNRLYWYRQTLGQGPEFLTYFQNEAQLEKSRLLSDRFSAERPKGSFSTLEIQRTEQGDSAMYLCASSLGSSGPYNEQFFGPGTRLTVL.

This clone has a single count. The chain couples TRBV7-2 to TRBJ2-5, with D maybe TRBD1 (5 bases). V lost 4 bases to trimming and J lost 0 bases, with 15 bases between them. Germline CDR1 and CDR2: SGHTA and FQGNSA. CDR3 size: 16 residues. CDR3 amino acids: CASSSGFGANQETQYF. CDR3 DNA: TGTGCCAGCAGCTCCGGCTTTGGGGCGAACCAAGAGACCCAGTACTTC.

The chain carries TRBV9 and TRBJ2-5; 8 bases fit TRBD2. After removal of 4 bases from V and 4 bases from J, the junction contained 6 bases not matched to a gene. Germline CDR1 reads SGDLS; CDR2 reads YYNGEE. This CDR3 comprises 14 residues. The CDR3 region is CASSRTSFTETQYF. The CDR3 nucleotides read TGTGCCAGCAGCAGGACTAGCTTCACAGAGACCCAGTACTTC.

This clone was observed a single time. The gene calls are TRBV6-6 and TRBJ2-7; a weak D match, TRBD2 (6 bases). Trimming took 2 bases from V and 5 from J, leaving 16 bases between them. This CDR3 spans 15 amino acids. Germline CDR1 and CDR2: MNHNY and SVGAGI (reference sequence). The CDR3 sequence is CASSYRGVAADEQYF. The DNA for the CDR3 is TGTGCCAGCAGTTACCGAGGGGTAGCGGCCGACGAGCAGTACTTC.

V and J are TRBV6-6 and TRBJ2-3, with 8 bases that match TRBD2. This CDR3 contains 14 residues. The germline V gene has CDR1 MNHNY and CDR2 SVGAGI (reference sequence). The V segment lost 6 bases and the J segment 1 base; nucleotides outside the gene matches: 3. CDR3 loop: CASSMTSGTDTQYF. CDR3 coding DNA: TGTGCCAGCAGCATGACTAGCGGCACAGATACGCAGTATTTT.

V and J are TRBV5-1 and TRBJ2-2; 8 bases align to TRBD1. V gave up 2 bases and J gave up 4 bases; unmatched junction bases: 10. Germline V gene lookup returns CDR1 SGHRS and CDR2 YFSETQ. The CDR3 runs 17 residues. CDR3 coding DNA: TGCGCCAGCAGCTTAGGACAGGGTAGCTTGACCACCGGGGAGCTGTTTTTT. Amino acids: CASSLGQGSLTTGELFF.

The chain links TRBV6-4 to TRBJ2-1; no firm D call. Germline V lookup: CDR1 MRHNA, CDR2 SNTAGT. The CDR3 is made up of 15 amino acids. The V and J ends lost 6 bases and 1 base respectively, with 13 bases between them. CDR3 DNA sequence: TGTGCCAGCAGGCAACTGCCTACGTCCTACAATGAGCAGTTCTTC. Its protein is CASRQLPTSYNEQFF.

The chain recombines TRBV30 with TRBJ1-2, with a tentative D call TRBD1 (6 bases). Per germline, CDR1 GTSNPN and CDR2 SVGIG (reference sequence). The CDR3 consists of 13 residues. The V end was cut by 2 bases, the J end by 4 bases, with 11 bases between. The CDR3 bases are TGTGCCTGGAGTACCGGGACAAGCTATGGCTACACCTTC. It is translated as CAWSTGTSYGYTF.

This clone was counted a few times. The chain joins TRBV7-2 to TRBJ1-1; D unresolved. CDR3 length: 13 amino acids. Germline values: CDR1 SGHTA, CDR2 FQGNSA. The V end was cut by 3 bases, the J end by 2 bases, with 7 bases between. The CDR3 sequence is CASSLLGNTEAFF. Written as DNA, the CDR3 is TGTGCCAGCAGCTTGCTGGGCAACACTGAAGCTTTCTTT.